Presented here are 15 T cell receptor beta chains from one specimen sequenced in a study of vaccination and CD4 T cells after COVID-19. The Oncomine TCR Beta short-read assay generated sequence data from the DNA of cultured CD4+ T cells. MiXCR, applied by TCRdb to the PCR reads, yields one record per CDR3 protein. The sample has about 17,000 distinct CDR3 sequences, roughly 50% seen once. Treatment given: approximately nine-day PBMC culture with coronavirus spike peptide pools or control peptides (ViraFEST assay). Their cognate antigens are unknown. Sequencing used CD4+ T cells from blood, cultured in vitro. The receptors here all came from a human donor who had recovered from COVID-19.

The gene calls are TRBV2 and TRBJ1-2; 7 bases agree with TRBD1. There are 13 residues in the CDR3. V shed 7 bases, J shed 8 bases, and the junction held 10 bases outside the gene matches. The germline CDR1 and CDR2 sequences are SNHLY and FYNNEI. CDR3: CASTIDRVGGYTF. The CDR3 DNA reads as TGTGCCAGCACTATCGACAGGGTGGGAGGCTACACCTTC.

This rearrangement joins TRBV20-1 to TRBJ2-1; TRBD2 matches 10 bases. The CDR3 runs 17 residues. V shed 3 bases and J 9 bases; nucleotides not matched to a gene: 17. Germline V gives CDR1 DFQATT, CDR2 SNEGSKA (reference sequence). CDR3 bases: TGCAGTGCTAGTAGAGGAGGGCTAGCGGGAGCCGGTGGTGAGCAGTTCTTC. Its translation is CSASRGGLAGAGGEQFF.

The chain carries TRBV20-1 and TRBJ2-5, with TRBD1 identical over 10 bases. CDR3 length: 16 amino acids. V was pared by 0 bases and J by 4 bases, with 8 bases of the junction left unmatched. Germline CDR1 is DFQATT and CDR2 is SNEGSKA (reference sequence). The CDR3 region is CSARDRLGQGLETQYF. The CDR3 DNA follows: TGCAGTGCTAGAGATCGTTTGGGACAGGGGCTAGAGACCCAGTACTTC.

V is TRBV7-2 and J is TRBJ2-7; 9 nucleotides align to TRBD2. CDR1 and CDR2 (germline): SGHTA, FQGNSA. The CDR3 contains 17 residues. J gave up 2 bases and V 3 bases, and 11 bases lay outside the gene matches. DNA of the CDR3: TGTGCCAGCAGCTTTAAAGGGGCTAGCGGGATTCCCTACGAGCAGTACTTC. Its protein is CASSFKGASGIPYEQYF.

This clonotype turned up a few times. The chain carries TRBV20-1 and TRBJ1-1; D not resolved. The CDR3 is 14 amino acids. Between the trimmed V and J ends, which lost 1 base and 5 bases, there was a span of 14 bases. The germline CDR1 and CDR2 sequences are DFQATT and SNEGSKA (reference sequence). CDR3 sequence reads: CSARVTRGGTEAFF. CDR3 sequence (DNA): TGCAGTGCTAGAGTGACTCGGGGAGGGACTGAAGCTTTCTTT.

This clonotype has a single count. This chain uses TRBV7-6 with TRBJ2-3; 7 nucleotides align to TRBD1. With 5 bases clipped from V and 1 base from J, the junction kept 12 bases outside the gene matches. CDR3 length equals 17 residues. CDR1 and CDR2 from the germline V gene are SGHVS and FNYEAQ. DNA of the CDR3: TGTGCCAGCAGCCCCCGGTCGGTAGGGGGCGGCACAGATACGCAGTATTTT. It specifies CASSPRSVGGGTDTQYF.

The chain joins TRBV20-1 to TRBJ2-7, with a weak D call TRBD2 (6 bases). The ends were cut back, 0 bases at V and 5 bases at J, with 14 bases in the middle. The CDR3 spans 14 residues. CDR1 is DFQATT and CDR2 is SNEGSKA in the germline V gene (reference sequence). The CDR3 region is CSARDQLARDEQYF. As DNA, the CDR3 is TGCAGTGCTAGAGATCAACTAGCTCGGGACGAGCAGTACTTC.

The chain is built from TRBV21-1 and TRBJ2-7; the D segment call TRBD1 is taken from the table without a DNA check. TRBV21-1 is an annotated pseudogene. The CDR3 sequence is 15 residues long. CDR3 nucleotide sequence: TGTGCCAGCAGCAAACTCCGGGACAGGGTCTCCGAGCAGTACTTC. It codes for CASSKLRDRVSEQYF.

The rearrangement uses TRBV20-1 and TRBJ2-3, with 10 bases fitting TRBD1. The CDR3 is 15 residues long. V lost 3 bases and J lost 4; bases outside the gene matches: 7. Per germline, CDR1 DFQATT and CDR2 SNEGSKA (reference sequence). The CDR3 sequence is CSARGDRGFSDTQYF. CDR3 sequence (DNA): TGCAGTGCTAGGGGGGACAGGGGATTTTCAGATACGCAGTATTTT.

V usage is TRBV7-2 and J usage is TRBJ2-7; no definite D call. The V gene lost 1 base and the J gene lost 2 bases, with 12 bases spanning the gap. The CDR3 is 15 amino acids. Germline V gives CDR1 SGHTA, CDR2 FQGNSA. The CDR3: CASSLGLAATYEQYF. The CDR3 bases are TGTGCCAGCAGCTTAGGCTTGGCGGCAACCTACGAGCAGTACTTC. The full variable domain, completed using reference TRBV7-2 and TRBJ2-7, is GAGVSQSPSNKVTEKGKDVELRCDPISGHTALYWYRQSLGQGLEFLIYFQGNSAPDKSGLPSDRFSAERTGGSVSTLTIQRTQQEDSAVYLCASSLGLAATYEQYFGPGTRLTVT.

This clonotype was observed a handful of times. The chain couples TRBV10-3 to TRBJ2-7; TRBD1 matches at 12 bases. The CDR3 is 17 residues long. Trimming took 6 bases from V and 2 from J; bases not matched to a gene: 11. The germline V gene encodes CDR1 ENHRY and CDR2 SYGVKD. The CDR3 protein is CAIRVGQGALGTYEQYF. The CDR3 DNA follows: TGTGCCATCAGAGTGGGACAGGGGGCCCTCGGGACCTACGAGCAGTACTTC.

This clonotype was recorded a few times. The gene calls are TRBV7-9 and TRBJ2-3, with TRBD2 identical over 13 bases. V lost 5 bases, J lost 5 bases, and 13 bases stayed unmatched. This CDR3 comprises 18 residues. Per the germline V gene, CDR1 is SEHNR and CDR2 is FQNEAQ (reference sequence). The CDR3 reads CASSPRTSGSLFQDTQYF. The DNA of the CDR3 is TGTGCCAGCAGCCCACGGACTAGCGGGAGCTTGTTTCAAGATACGCAGTATTTT.

The V and J genes are TRBV6-4 and TRBJ1-3; D is perhaps TRBD1 (5 bases). Germline V gene lookup returns CDR1 MRHNA and CDR2 SNTAGT. The V end was cut by 1 base, the J end by 4 bases, with 11 bases between. The CDR3 is 15 amino acids. The CDR3 DNA follows: TGTGCCAGCAGTGACTTAGGGGTAAAAGGAAACACCATATATTTT. Its translation: CASSDLGVKGNTIYF.

V gene TRBV7-2 combines with J gene TRBJ2-7, with D perhaps TRBD2 (5 bases). The germline V gene encodes CDR1 SGHTA and CDR2 FQGNSA. Between the trimmed V and J ends, which lost 1 base and 3 bases, there was a span of 7 bases. This CDR3 has 13 residues. In DNA form, the CDR3 reads TGTGCCAGCAGCTTAGTTCGGGGCTACGAGCAGTACTTC. Its translation: CASSLVRGYEQYF.

J is TRBJ2-2 and V is TRBV20-1; 9 bases align to TRBD1. V lost 4 bases to trimming and J lost 5 bases; unmatched junction nucleotides: 8. The germline CDR1 and CDR2 sequences are DFQATT and SNEGSKA (reference sequence). The CDR3 is 15 amino acids. The CDR3 is CSAKAATGGTGELFF. In nucleotides, the CDR3 is TGCAGTGCTAAAGCCGCGACAGGGGGGACCGGGGAGCTGTTTTTT.